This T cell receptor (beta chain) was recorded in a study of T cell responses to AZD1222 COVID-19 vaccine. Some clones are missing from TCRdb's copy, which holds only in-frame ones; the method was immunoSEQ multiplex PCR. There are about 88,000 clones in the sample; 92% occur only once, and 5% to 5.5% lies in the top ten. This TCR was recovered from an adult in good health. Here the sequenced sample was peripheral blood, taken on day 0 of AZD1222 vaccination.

The CDR3 region has the DNA TGTGCCAGCAGCCAAGGATATTTTAAACCTTGGCCCCAGCATTTT. Translating it yields CASSQGYFKPWPQHF. The V gene is TRBV14, the J gene TRBJ1-5; D ambiguous. Germline values: CDR1 SGHDN, CDR2 FVKESK. Trimming took 1 base from V and 9 from J, leaving 16 bases between them. The CDR3 sequence is 15 residues long.